The source of this T cell receptor (beta chain) is a study of control samples from healthy donors and cancer patients. Produced via immunoSEQ multiplex PCR; TCRdb's table is partial and in-frame only. The table lists about 180,000 clones, around 90% of them singletons. There are 12 residues in the CDR3. Germline V lookup: CDR1 MDHEN, CDR2 SYDVKM. The V gene lost 11 bases and the J gene lost 3 bases, with 13 bases spanning the gap. This TCR was sampled from a woman aged 50 to 60 in good health. The chain combines TRBV28 with TRBJ1-2; D unclear. Source material: blood. The CDR3 nucleotides are TGTGCCGGGGTGAACTCTTACTATGGCTACACCTTC. Translating gives CAGVNSYYGYTF.